Included here is one T cell receptor (beta chain) sequence, with context. Its antigen is still unknown. Base qualities are not provided; no much larger clone lies one nucleotide away. TCR alpha and beta CDR3 regions were amplified with the iRepertoire nested amplicon-rescue multiplex PCR (arm-PCR) platform from RNA. The input for one-step reverse transcription and amplification was roughly 100-400 ng of tissue mRNA or PBMC total RNA. Following bead purification, Illumina adapters were added through a secondary multiplex PCR, and the libraries were then gel-purified between 200 and 400 bp. Libraries carried internal 6-nucleotide barcodes used for demultiplexing. The libraries were sequenced on an Illumina MiSeq using 2x220 or 2x250 nucleotide paired-end reads. On the study's bioinformatics: Paired reads were merged using FLASH 1.2.11 and were aligned to the GRCh37 human genome using BWA-MEM, after which TRA and TRB reads were extracted. V and J assignment used an IMGT-derived reference of cassette sequences and CDR3 motifs that included pseudogenes. Three-frame translation of reads was performed, and productive CDR3s were defined as those with a C...FGXG motif and no stop codons. Unique combinations of V-J cassette pair and CDR3 amino acid sequence were defined as clonotypes. Hamming distance filtering was applied to reads, with thresholds set by the sequence error rate of each sample in mapped regions. The public reads were quality trimmed at Q25 with fastp and then assembled into clones with MiXCR by TCRdb, keeping productive beta chains. Each CDR3 protein appears once, grouped with its most common genes and DNA. The authors' filters were not applied to this entry. This sample holds 300,000 to 450,000 distinct CDR3 sequences; more than 35% were observed only once. The ten largest clonotypes hold 12% of the sample.

This specimen comes from a study of glioma-infiltrating T cells (dated by TCRdb to between 2015 and 2016). For the study in its entirety: Low-grade gliomas were WHO grade II oligodendrogliomas or astrocytomas, and glioblastomas were WHO grade IV tumors sampled at initial rather than recurrent diagnosis. Dexamethasone was administered to glioma patients for six or fewer days before surgery. For blood libraries, the target was roughly 4.5- to 10-fold sequencing coverage of about 990,000 peripheral T cells. TCR alpha- and beta-chain repertoires were sequenced from glioma tissue, non-neoplastic brain tissue and matched peripheral blood mononuclear cells. To measure divergence between tissue and blood T-cell populations, each tissue-infiltrating repertoire was compared with the peripheral blood repertoire of the same patient. The paired cohort was made up of three low-grade glioma patients, 7 to 9 primary glioblastoma patients and three non-glioma patients who contributed non-neoplastic brain tissue. Overall study results and their limits: Tissue and blood shared very few CDR3 sequences, a result attributed to high CDR3 diversity and limited sampling. Patients with low tissue-blood divergence were marked by a signature set of shared blood CDR3 motifs, and that set was depleted in highly divergent patients. VJ-independent divergence between tissue and blood was below expectation in non-neoplastic patients but above expectation in all gliomas, especially low-grade gliomas. The group comparisons were based on small numbers of patients: three non-neoplastic, three low-grade glioma and about eight glioblastoma patients.

Surgical brain or tumor specimens were cryofrozen in liquid nitrogen immediately after resection, and peripheral blood cells were collected concurrently. Including cysteine and phenylalanine, the CDR3 has 17 amino acids. The entry retains the CDR3 DNA only, 51 bases that are in frame from base 1. CDR1 and CDR2, looked up from the germline V gene, are SGHRS and YFSETQ. The junction shows trimming of 0 bases on V and 4 bases on J, and the gene matches do not reach 11 bases of it. The TCR was taken from a human donor with low-grade glioma or glioblastoma, undergoing nonglioma brain surgery, or in good health (not recorded which). The rearranged segments are TRBV5-1 and TRBJ2-7; 9 bases in the junction line up with TRBD2. Sequencing was performed on glioma tissue, nonneoplastic brain tissue, or PBMCs (not recorded which). The DNA is TGCGCCAGCAGCTTGGATCCCAGCGGGACTAGCTTTTACGAGCAGTACTTC. Translated, it reads CASSLDPSGTSFYEQYF.